The rows below give T cell receptor beta chains drawn from one sample of a study of cytomegalovirus exposure and HLA in healthy donors. The data were produced by immunoSEQ multiplex PCR, yet TCRdb's version contains in-frame clones alone and is incomplete. The sample contains roughly 90,000 clones, over 65% of which appear only once. Sequenced sample: PBMCs. All receptors come from a man aged 25-40 years in good health and CMV-seropositive. CDR3s include the opening cysteine and the closing phenylalanine or tryptophan. The D gene is left open where the match is weak. Not every row has a clone size; where given, it reads once, few, many or a size class.

d_call,j_call,clone_size,v_call,cdr3_nt,cdr3_aa
TRBD2,TRBJ2-2,few,TRBV9,TGTGCCAGCAGCGTAGGTGTAGCGGGGAACACCGGGGAGCTGTTTTTT,CASSVGVAGNTGELFF
TRBD1,TRBJ2-1,.,TRBV5-4,TGTGCCAGCAGCTCGGCCCGGGACAGGGGGCGGGTTGAGCAGTTCTTC,CASSSARDRGRVEQFF
.,TRBJ1-1,few,TRBV29-1,TGCAGCGTTGGGGCGGGGTCGAACACTGAAGCTTTCTTT,CSVGAGSNTEAFF
.,TRBJ1-1,.,TRBV4-1,TGCGCCAGCAGCCAAGATCCAGACATGAACACTGAAGCTTTCTTT,CASSQDPDMNTEAFF
TRBD1,TRBJ2-1,once,TRBV15,TGTGCCACCGGACAGGGTAACTACAATGAGCAGTTCTTC,CATGQGNYNEQFF
TRBD2,TRBJ2-7,.,TRBV5-1,TGCGCCAGCAGCTTAATTGGCGGGAGGGCATACGAGCAGTACTTC,CASSLIGGRAYEQYF
.,TRBJ1-5,.,TRBV7-4,TGTGCCAGCAGCCCTATTAGGGGGTACCCCCGCTATAGCAATCAGCCCCAGCATTTT,CASSPIRGYPRYSNQPQHF
.,TRBJ1-2,.,TRBV10-1,TGCGCCAGCAGTGAAAACAGGGATTATGGCTACACCTTC,CASSENRDYGYTF
.,TRBJ1-5,few,TRBV27,TGTGCCAGCAGCCAAGGACGGAGGGGCAATCAGCCCCAGCATTTT,CASSQGRRGNQPQHF
TRBD2,TRBJ2-5,.,TRBV4-3,TGCGCCAGCAGCCAAGATTTGGCGCTAGCGGGAAAAGAGACCCAGTACTTC,CASSQDLALAGKETQYF
TRBD1,TRBJ2-1,once,TRBV7-7,TGTGCCAGCAGCCCATCCCCTGTCGGGACAGGGGCGTCCAATGAGCAGTTCTTC,CASSPSPVGTGASNEQFF
TRBD2,TRBJ2-7,.,TRBV11-2,TGTGCCAGCAGCTTCGGGACTAGCGGAACCTACGAGCAGTACTTC,CASSFGTSGTYEQYF
TRBD2,TRBJ2-7,.,TRBV27,TGTGCCAGCAGTCGAGCGGGAGGCTACGAGCAGTACTTC,CASSRAGGYEQYF
TRBD2,TRBJ2-5,.,TRBV2,TGTGCCAGCAGTCCCGGACTAGCGGGTGAACAAGAGACCCAGTACTTC,CASSPGLAGEQETQYF
.,TRBJ2-1,.,TRBV6-5,TGTGCCAGCAGTCCGGGACATCTTCGCGAGCAGTTCTTC,CASSPGHLREQFF
.,TRBJ1-1,.,TRBV27,TGTGCCAGCAGTTCTTCCAGGGCGGATCTGAACACTGAAGCTTTCTTT,CASSSSRADLNTEAFF
.,TRBJ2-1,.,TRBV10-2,TGCGCCAGCAGGTCTGGGACTTACAATGAGCAGTTCTTC,CASRSGTYNEQFF
.,TRBJ2-7,.,TRBV6-5,TGTGCCAGCAGATATGGACAAGGAACTCAAAACGAGCAGTACTTC,CASRYGQGTQNEQYF
TRBD1,TRBJ2-5,few,TRBV14,TGTGCCAGCAGCCGACCGGGGGCAGGGGGCGTAAAGACCCAGTACTTC,CASSRPGAGGVKTQYF
.,TRBJ1-5,.,TRBV7-9,TGTGCCAGCAGCTTAGCAGTTCCGGGGGTGAGCAATCAGCCCCAGCATTTT,CASSLAVPGVSNQPQHF
.,TRBJ2-7,few,TRBV4-3,TGCGCCAGCAGCCAAGATGCGAAGTCTATCTACGAGCAGTACTTC,CASSQDAKSIYEQYF
.,TRBJ2-5,.,TRBV27,TGTGCCAGCAGTTTCTGGCCGATTCAAGAGACCCAGTACTTC,CASSFWPIQETQYF
TRBD1,TRBJ1-6,.,TRBV4-1,TGCGCCAGCAGCCAAGAAGGCCGACAGGGGGCTGGCTCACCCCTCCACTTT,CASSQEGRQGAGSPLHF
.,TRBJ1-5,once,TRBV29-1,TGCAGCGCAACGCTCGGGTCCAATCAGCCCCAGCATTTT,CSATLGSNQPQHF
.,TRBJ1-1,once,TRBV29-1,TGCAGCGTTGAAGTAAGAGGGAATAGAGACACTGAAGCTTTCTTT,CSVEVRGNRDTEAFF
.,TRBJ1-1,.,TRBV4-1,TGCGCCAGCAGCCAAGAGAGGAGGGTGAACACTGAAGCTTTCTTT,CASSQERRVNTEAFF
.,TRBJ2-7,.,TRBV14,TGTGCCAGCAGCCCCGGCGGGCTAATCGAGCAGTACTTC,CASSPGGLIEQYF
.,TRBJ1-3,few,TRBV18,TGTGCCAGCTCACTTGACATAGACGTATCTGGAAACACCATATATTTT,CASSLDIDVSGNTIYF
TRBD1,TRBJ2-7,.,TRBV2,TGTGCCAGCAGTTCCCGGGGACAGGGAACGGGGCTGTCCTACGAGCAGTACTTC,CASSSRGQGTGLSYEQYF
TRBD1,TRBJ2-5,.,TRBV7-9,TGTGCCAGCAGCCGCGGACAGGGGGAGACCCAGTACTTC,CASSRGQGETQYF
TRBD1,TRBJ1-5,.,TRBV19,TGTGCCAGTAGTAACGTCGGGCAGGGGGCCCAGCATTTT,CASSNVGQGAQHF
TRBD1,TRBJ1-6,few,TRBV19,TGTGCCAGTAGTCAGGGGGCGCGGCGAAATTCACCCCTCCACTTT,CASSQGARRNSPLHF
.,TRBJ1-5,.,TRBV15,TGTGCCACCAGCAGAGTAGGGGAGCCCCAGCATTTT,CATSRVGEPQHF
.,TRBJ2-7,.,TRBV4-1,TGCGCCAGCAGCCAAGAAGCGCGGGCGCCCTACGAGCAGTACTTC,CASSQEARAPYEQYF
.,TRBJ2-7,once,TRBV7-2,TGTGCCAGCAGCTTAGGACTTCAGGGCTACGAGCAGTACTTC,CASSLGLQGYEQYF
.,TRBJ2-3,.,TRBV18,TGTGCCAGCTCACCCGAGGGCACAGATACGCAGTATTTT,CASSPEGTDTQYF
.,TRBJ2-7,.,TRBV6-5,TGTGCCAGCAGTTACGGGGCCTCCTACGAGCAGTACTTC,CASSYGASYEQYF
TRBD2,TRBJ2-2,.,TRBV29-1,TGCAGCGTTGAGAGGGCGGGAGGGCCGGGCGGGGAGCTGTTTTTT,CSVERAGGPGGELFF
.,TRBJ1-3,.,TRBV4-3,TGCGCCAGCAGCCAAGACAGTTCTGGAAACACCATATATTTT,CASSQDSSGNTIYF
TRBD2,TRBJ2-1,.,TRBV4-1,TGCGCCAGCAGCCAAGCTCCTCCTACTAGCGGTCGTTTTAATGAGCAGTTCTTC,CASSQAPPTSGRFNEQFF
.,TRBJ2-5,.,TRBV2,TGTGCCAGCAGTGAAGCGAGTCCCGCGGAGACCCAGTACTTC,CASSEASPAETQYF
TRBD2,TRBJ2-3,.,TRBV5-1,TGCGCCAGCAGCATCGGCGGGACTAGGTGGGTGGGTACGCAGTATTTT,CASSIGGTRWVGTQYF
.,TRBJ2-7,.,TRBV6-5,TGTGCCAGCAGTTACGGACTGTCGACCTACGAGCAGTACTTC,CASSYGLSTYEQYF
TRBD2,TRBJ2-7,.,TRBV29-1,TGCAGCGTTGGCCGCGGGACTAGCGGGAGCGCGCCCTACGAGCAGTACTTC,CSVGRGTSGSAPYEQYF
TRBD1,TRBJ2-7,.,TRBV28,TGTGCCAGCACTAACAAAGGGGGCCCCTACGAGCAGTACTTC,CASTNKGGPYEQYF
.,TRBJ2-5,.,TRBV6-1,TGTGCCAGCATAACTCGGACAGTACAAGAGACCCAGTACTTC,CASITRTVQETQYF
.,TRBJ1-1,.,TRBV5-6,TGTGCCAGCAGCTCTTCCCCACAGGTTGTAGACACTGAAGCTTTCTTT,CASSSSPQVVDTEAFF
TRBD1,TRBJ1-3,few,TRBV6-1,TGTGCCAGCAGTAAGGACAGGAGCTCTGGAAACACCATATATTTT,CASSKDRSSGNTIYF
.,TRBJ2-5,.,TRBV7-9,TGTGCCAGCAGCTTAGAGGGCAGGGAAGAGACCCAGTACTTC,CASSLEGREETQYF
TRBD2,TRBJ2-3,.,TRBV29-1,TGCAGCGTTACCCGACTAGCGGTGGGCACAGATACGCAGTATTTT,CSVTRLAVGTDTQYF
TRBD1,TRBJ2-7,.,TRBV4-3,TGCGCCAGCAGCCAAGATATTGGCAGGGGGATCTCCTACGAGCAGTACTTC,CASSQDIGRGISYEQYF
.,TRBJ1-6,.,TRBV25-1,TGTGCCAGCAGTAAAACAACGGGACAAGACCTTCTCCACTTT,CASSKTTGQDLLHF
TRBD2,TRBJ2-2,.,TRBV5-1,TGCGCCAGCAGCGGGACTAGCGGAAACACCGGGGAGCTGTTTTTT,CASSGTSGNTGELFF
.,TRBJ2-2,once,TRBV9,TGTGCCAGCAGCGTGGAGGGGGCTCCCCCCGGGGAGCTGTTTTTT,CASSVEGAPPGELFF
.,TRBJ2-3,.,TRBV5-5,TGTGCCAGCGAGCTTATGGTAAGGGAGGAGGATACGCAGTATTTT,CASELMVREEDTQYF
.,TRBJ2-2,few,TRBV2,TGTGCCAGCAGTGAGTCCCCGAAAACAGGGACGAACACCGGGGAGCTGTTTTTT,CASSESPKTGTNTGELFF
.,TRBJ2-1,.,TRBV7-9,TGTGCCAGCAGCTTACGGGGGTTATCGGGTTACAATGAGCAGTTCTTC,CASSLRGLSGYNEQFF